This entry lists 27 T cell receptor beta chains sequenced from one sample in a study of T-cell memory formation after mild COVID-19 (dated by TCRdb to the early 2020s). Preparation of the library involved 5' RACE. The reads were generated on an Illumina NovaSeq 6000. TCRdb trimmed the raw reads at Q25, called clones with MiXCR and kept productive beta chains. For every CDR3 protein sequence, its rows merge into one entry that carries the most common genes and DNA. The table for this sample lists 85,000 to 130,000 distinct CDR3 sequences; more than 9.5% of them were counted only once. Around 40% of the sample belongs to the ten largest clones. Sequencing was performed on PBMCs or a T cell subset sorted from them (not recorded which). The receptors shown here come from a man aged 18 to 35 who had mild COVID-19 (a few samples of this study predate the infection). The sample titles of this study are shuffled in the database, so cell type and time point are left out; the donor was told from shared clones.

V gene TRBV29-1 combines with J gene TRBJ1-1, with D unresolved. CDR1 is SQVTM, CDR2 ANQGSEA, per germline. V lost 5 bases to trimming and J lost 7 bases, with 8 bases between them. This CDR3 region has 10 residues. In DNA form, the CDR3 reads TGCAGCGTTTTTGACGGTGAAGCTTTCTTT. Translating it yields CSVFDGEAFF.

The chain is built from TRBV7-6 and TRBJ2-1; D might be TRBD1 (6 bases). The CDR3 is made up of 16 amino acids. The germline V gene has CDR1 SGHVS and CDR2 FNYEAQ. Trimming removed 5 bases from V and 6 bases from J, with 20 bases in between. The CDR3 coding sequence is TGTGCCAGCAGCCGTCGGACACAGGGTACACTCAATGAGCAGTTCTTC. Translating it yields CASSRRTQGTLNEQFF.

The gene calls are TRBV7-6 and TRBJ2-1; TRBD2 aligns across 8 bases. The CDR3 sequence is 16 residues long. Trimming removed 5 bases from V and 10 bases from J; junction bases left unmatched: 16. Germline assignment: CDR1 SGHVS and CDR2 FNYEAQ. The CDR3 protein is CASSKTGTRDNWEQFF. The CDR3 DNA reads as TGTGCCAGCAGCAAAACCGGGACTAGGGATAATTGGGAGCAGTTCTTC.

The rearrangement joins TRBV29-1 to TRBJ2-3; D remains ambiguous. The V end was cut by 5 bases, the J end by 4 bases, with 1 base between. This CDR3 is built from 9 residues. Germline lookup yields CDR1 SQVTM and CDR2 ANQGSEA. The CDR3, as DNA: TGCAGCGTTCCAGATACGCAGTATTTT. This encodes CSVPDTQYF.

The chain uses TRBV29-1 and TRBJ1-2, with 7 bases matching TRBD1. V shed 5 bases, J shed 4 bases, and the junction held 4 bases outside the gene matches. In germline, CDR1 is SQVTM, CDR2 ANQGSEA. This CDR3 region has 12 residues. CDR3 protein: CSVRDRVYGYTF. The CDR3 DNA follows: TGCAGCGTTCGCGACAGGGTCTATGGCTACACCTTC.

The chain is built from TRBV10-3 and TRBJ2-1, with 9 bases aligning to TRBD2. In germline, CDR1 is ENHRY, CDR2 SYGVKD. Trimming took 2 bases from V and 5 from J; bases not matched to a gene: 7. The CDR3 spans 16 residues. CDR3 residues: CAISEGRSGGNNEQFF. The CDR3 DNA reads as TGTGCCATCAGTGAGGGAAGAAGCGGGGGGAACAATGAGCAGTTCTTC.

This clonotype was seen ten or more times. The chain combines TRBV27 with TRBJ2-7, with D tentatively TRBD1 (5 bases). The CDR3 consists of 13 residues. V lost 7 bases and J lost 0, with 10 bases in between. Germline CDR1 MNHEY, CDR2 SMNVEV (reference sequence). The CDR3 sequence is CASNQGSSYEQYF. CDR3 sequence (DNA): TGTGCCAGCAACCAGGGCAGCTCCTACGAGCAGTACTTC.

The chain recombines TRBV6-2 or TRBV6-3 with TRBJ1-1, with 10 bases that match TRBD1. Germline CDR1 is MNHEY and CDR2 is SVGEGT. The CDR3 runs 13 residues. The junction had 3 bases not matched to a gene; V was cut back by 4 bases and J by 7 bases. The CDR3, as DNA: TGTGCCAGCAGTTGGACAGGGGGTAGTGAAGCTTTCTTT. Translated, it gives CASSWTGGSEAFF.

This chain uses TRBV20-1 with TRBJ2-6, with a weak D call TRBD2 (5 bases). Looked up from germline, CDR1 is DFQATT and CDR2 is SNEGSKA (reference sequence). The CDR3 has 15 amino acids. V lost 1 base and J 2 bases, leaving 9 bases between the germline ends. The CDR3 DNA is TGCAGTGCTAGAGCCCCGGGGACTGGGGCCAACGTCCTGACTTTC. Translating gives CSARAPGTGANVLTF.

This clonotype was seen a few times. This chain links TRBV4-2 with TRBJ2-7, with D possibly matching TRBD2 (5 bases). The CDR3 is 15 residues long. The ends were cut back, 1 base at V and 6 bases at J, with 16 bases in the middle. Germline V gene sequence: CDR1 LGHNA, CDR2 YNFKEQ. The CDR3 here is CASSQGYGPAGEQYF. The CDR3 DNA reads as TGTGCCAGCAGCCAAGGGTACGGGCCGGCGGGCGAGCAGTACTTC.

This clonotype was observed a few times. The chain carries TRBV9 and TRBJ2-7; D perhaps matches TRBD1 (6 bases). Deletions cut 0 bases from V and 5 bases from J, with 12 bases between. CDR3 length: 14 residues. CDR1 and CDR2 (germline): SGDLS, YYNGEE. CDR3 DNA: TGTGCCAGCAGCGTAGAGGGGGAACCGGACGAGCAGTACTTC. The encoded protein is CASSVEGEPDEQYF. Drawing the rest from reference TRBV9 and TRBJ2-7, the complete variable domain is DSGVTQTPKHLITATGQRVTLRCSPRSGDLSVYWYQQSLDQGLQFLIQYYNGEERAKGNILERFSAQQFPDLHSELNLSSLELGDSALYFCASSVEGEPDEQYFGPGTRLTVT.

This chain connects TRBV4-1 to TRBJ2-7, with D hard to call. Trimming took off 0 bases at V and 4 bases at J, with 13 bases between the two ends. The CDR3 has 15 residues. The germline V gene has CDR1 MGHRA and CDR2 YSYEKL. CDR3 region: CASSQEAAPGYEQYF. DNA for the CDR3: TGCGCCAGCAGCCAAGAGGCCGCACCGGGTTACGAGCAGTACTTC.

V and J are TRBV7-9 and TRBJ2-2, with D perhaps matching TRBD2 (5 bases). This CDR3 region has 16 residues. Germline CDR1 SEHNR, CDR2 FQNEAQ (reference sequence). Trimming stripped 5 bases from V and 3 bases from J, with 16 bases between. CDR3 region: CASSPPSGGHTGELFF. The CDR3 DNA reads as TGTGCCAGCAGCCCCCCATCCGGAGGACACACCGGGGAGCTGTTTTTT.

This sequence joins TRBV9 and TRBJ2-3; a possible D gene is TRBD2 (6 bases). In germline, CDR1 is SGDLS, CDR2 YYNGEE. Trimming left V 0 bases short and J 5 bases short, with 22 bases between. This CDR3 contains 18 residues. The CDR3 bases are TGTGCCAGCAGCGTAGACCCCGAGACTAGAAGGATCGGAGATACGCAGTATTTT. It encodes CASSVDPETRRIGDTQYF.

V and J are TRBV29-1 and TRBJ2-5; D is uncertain. Trimming cost V 1 base and J 5 bases, with 8 bases left between them. The CDR3 runs to 12 residues. CDR1 is SQVTM and CDR2 is ANQGSEA in the germline V gene. The CDR3 region is CSVEGSKETQYF. CDR3 DNA: TGCAGCGTTGAAGGGAGTAAGGAGACCCAGTACTTC.

Many counts were recorded for this clonotype. The chain links TRBV6-4 to TRBJ2-3; 10 bases map to TRBD2. The CDR3 is 14 amino acids. Germline CDR1 is MRHNA and CDR2 is SNTAGT. Trimming cost V 10 bases and J 3 bases; bases outside gene matches: 7. The CDR3 protein is CATSKRGGTDTQYF. The CDR3 nucleotides are TGTGCCACTTCCAAGCGGGGGGGAACAGATACGCAGTATTTT.

This clonotype was counted between two and nine times. The V gene is TRBV24-1, the J gene TRBJ2-1; D is undetermined. V lost 2 bases and J lost 1, with 11 bases in between. Per germline, CDR1 KGHDR and CDR2 SFDVKD. The CDR3 is made up of 16 amino acids. In DNA form, the CDR3 reads TGTGCCACCAGTGATTACGCTGGTGCTTCCTACAATGAGCAGTTCTTC. Its protein product is CATSDYAGASYNEQFF.

This clonotype was seen repeatedly, ten times or more. The rearrangement joins TRBV5-1 to TRBJ2-4, with 8 bases lining up with TRBD2. Germline-derived CDR1 and CDR2 are SGHRS and YFSETQ. This CDR3 spans 14 amino acids. Unmatched junction bases numbered 0, after V lost 1 base and J lost 3 bases. The CDR3 DNA reads as TGCGCCAGCAGCTTGCGGGAGGGCAAAAACATTCAGTACTTC. It specifies CASSLREGKNIQYF.

This chain joins TRBV10-3 and TRBJ2-1, with D possibly matching TRBD1 (5 bases). Looked up from germline, CDR1 is ENHRY and CDR2 is SYGVKD. V was shortened by 7 bases and J by 3 bases, with 13 bases between the two germline ends. This CDR3 is built from 14 residues. CDR3 sequence: CAIIRTSSYNEQFF. The CDR3 DNA reads TGTGCCATCATTAGGACATCCAGCTACAATGAGCAGTTCTTC.

This clonotype was observed a few times. The V call is TRBV2, the J call TRBJ2-1, with 8 bases that match TRBD1. Germline CDR1 reads SNHLY; CDR2 reads FYNNEI. The CDR3 has 16 amino acids. The V segment lost 7 bases and the J segment 2 bases; nucleotides outside the gene matches: 10. The CDR3 sequence is CASTRLTGGTYNEQFF. DNA for the CDR3: TGTGCCAGCACTCGACTAACAGGGGGAACCTACAATGAGCAGTTCTTC.

J is TRBJ2-7 and V is TRBV6-2 or TRBV6-3; tentatively, D is TRBD1 (5 bases). The V end was cut by 2 bases, the J end by 4 bases, with 6 bases between. From germline, CDR1 is MNHEY and CDR2 SVGEGT. The CDR3 contains 12 residues. CDR3 DNA sequence: TGTGCCAGCAGTTACAGGGGTTACGAGCAGTACTTC. It yields the protein CASSYRGYEQYF.

This clonotype was seen a handful of times. The chain combines TRBV7-6 with TRBJ1-6; D perhaps matches TRBD1 (6 bases). This CDR3 is built from 13 residues. Germline V CDR1 and CDR2: SGHVS, FNYEAQ. The V end was cut by 3 bases, the J end by 14 bases, with 14 bases between. The CDR3 bases are TGTGCCAGCAGCTTCGGCGGCGAGGGGGCCCTCCACTTT. Protein sequence: CASSFGGEGALHF.

J is TRBJ1-1 and V is TRBV7-2; D not certain. Germline V gives CDR1 SGHTA, CDR2 FQGNSA. This CDR3 has 15 residues. V was shortened by 3 bases and J by 0 bases, with 11 bases between the two germline ends. The CDR3 DNA sequence: TGTGCCAGCAGCTTCACTCAAGGGTTGAACACTGAAGCTTTCTTT. Translation: CASSFTQGLNTEAFF.

The chain carries TRBV7-2 and TRBJ2-1; 8 bases are a match to TRBD1. V was clipped by 5 bases and J by 6 bases; unmatched bases: 12. CDR3 size: 16 residues. Germline lookup yields CDR1 SGHTA and CDR2 FQGNSA. The CDR3 sequence: CASSPSWTGSGNEQFF. CDR3 in DNA: TGTGCCAGCAGCCCTAGCTGGACAGGGTCTGGCAATGAGCAGTTCTTC.

This clonotype was detected only a few times. The gene calls are TRBV7-9 and TRBJ2-3; the match to TRBD2 covers 7 bases. The CDR3 is made up of 16 amino acids. Germline values: CDR1 SEHNR, CDR2 FQNEAQ (reference sequence). The J segment lost 5 bases and the V segment lost 5 bases, leaving 13 bases of the junction unmatched. The CDR3 loop is CASSGLLSGVVDTQYF. CDR3 bases: TGTGCCAGCAGCGGTTTACTAAGCGGGGTGGTAGATACGCAGTATTTT.

This clonotype was counted ten times or more. The chain links TRBV10-3 to TRBJ2-7; 8 bases align to TRBD1. Germline V gene lookup returns CDR1 ENHRY and CDR2 SYGVKD. The V segment lost 6 bases and the J segment 3 bases; nucleotides outside the gene matches: 4. The CDR3 spans 13 residues. As DNA, the CDR3 is TGTGCCATCAGGGACAGGGAGGACTACGAGCAGTACGTC. Encoded protein: CAIRDREDYEQYV.

This clonotype has more than one count but fewer than ten. One end of the junction varies from germline; a read error may be responsible. The CDR3: CATSPGMGLASHTQYF. CDR3 coding DNA: TGTGCCACCAGCCCCGGGATGGGGCTAGCCTCACATACGCAGTATTTT. The chain carries TRBV7-9 and TRBJ2-3; D may be TRBD1 or TRBD2 (5 bases each). This CDR3 contains 16 residues. CDR1 is SEHNR and CDR2 is FQNEAQ in the germline V gene (reference sequence). The full variable domain, rest sourced from reference TRBV7-9 and TRBJ2-3, is DTGVSQNPRHKITKRGQNVTFRCDPISEHNRLYWYRQTLGQGPEFLTYFQNEAQLEKSRLLSDRFSAERPKGSFSTLEIQRTEQGDSAMYLCATSPGMGLASHTQYFGPGTRLTVL.